Reported below is one TCR beta chain. Method: immunoSEQ multiplex PCR; TCRdb's copy keeps in-frame clones and lacks some. The table has 90,000 to 110,000 clones, 82% seen once. The CDR3 sequence is 14 residues long. Trimming at V came to 5 bases and at J to 7 bases, leaving 8 bases not matched to a gene. Germline V gene sequence: CDR1 GTSNPN, CDR2 SVGIG (reference sequence). The entry originates in a study of T cell responses to AZD1222 COVID-19 vaccine. The genes are TRBV30 and TRBJ1-4; 9 nucleotides match TRBD1. This clonotype was sampled from an adult in good health. This specimen was peripheral blood, taken on day 0 of AZD1222 vaccination. CDR3 sequence: CAWSSGTGFEKLFF. CDR3 nucleotides: TGTGCCTGGTCGAGCGGGACAGGGTTTGAAAAACTGTTTTTT.